These T cell receptor beta chains were read from a single sample in a study of T-cell memory formation after mild COVID-19. TCRdb ran MiXCR on the 5' RACE reads and lists one entry per CDR3 protein. This sample carries 430,000 or so distinct CDR3 sequences, around a quarter of them seen once, and the ten largest clones take 12%. Sequencing input: PBMCs or a T cell subset sorted from them (not recorded which). Source of these receptors: an adult woman who had mild COVID-19 (a few samples of this study predate the infection). Cell type and time point are not known. Both conserved end residues are part of each CDR3. A D gene is named only where the DNA matches it firmly. Some rows have no size entry. The others give once, few or many, or a class for an expanded clone.

j_gene,d_gene,v_gene,abundance,CDR3aa,CDR3nt
TRBJ2-2,TRBD2,TRBV20-1,.,CSAVSGAGELFF,TGCAGTGCGGTTAGCGGGGCCGGGGAGCTGTTTTTT
TRBJ2-7,.,TRBV6-2/TRBV6-3,.,CASSYPRWEQYF,TGTGCCAGCAGTTACCCTCGATGGGAGCAGTACTTC
TRBJ2-1,.,TRBV21-1,few,CASSKSGRAYNEQFF,TGTGCCAGCAGCAAATCGGGCAGAGCCTACAATGAGCAGTTCTTC
TRBJ1-6,.,TRBV7-2,.,CASSHRAPGDNSPLHF,TGTGCCAGCAGCCACCGGGCCCCAGGGGATAATTCACCCCTCCACTTT
TRBJ2-7,.,TRBV7-2,.,CASGLLYSYEQYF,TGTGCCAGCGGACTACTTTACTCCTACGAGCAGTACTTC
TRBJ2-3,.,TRBV3-1,few,CASSQTGLMDTQYF,TGTGCCAGCAGCCAAACCGGATTGATGGATACGCAGTATTTT
TRBJ2-1,.,TRBV7-6,.,CASGGFSDYNEQFF,TGTGCCAGCGGTGGTTTTTCGGATTACAATGAGCAGTTCTTC
TRBJ1-2,.,TRBV5-1,.,CASNLGAGYGYTF,TGCGCCAGCAATTTGGGGGCTGGCTATGGCTACACCTTC
TRBJ2-1,TRBD1,TRBV6-1,few,CASSEGTGGYNEQFF,TGTGCCAGCAGTGAAGGGACAGGGGGCTACAATGAGCAGTTCTTC
TRBJ1-1,.,TRBV4-3,.,CASSQESRGDTEAFF,TGCGCCAGCAGCCAAGAAAGCAGGGGAGATACTGAAGCTTTCTTT
TRBJ2-5,.,TRBV9,many,CASSVSGETQYF,TGTGCCAGCAGCGTATCGGGAGAGACCCAGTACTTC
TRBJ2-2,.,TRBV7-9,.,CASSHGQRNTGELFF,TGTGCCAGCAGCCATGGACAGAGGAACACCGGGGAGCTGTTTTTT
TRBJ2-5,TRBD2,TRBV2,.,CASSEMTSGREETQYF,TGTGCCAGCAGTGAAATGACTAGCGGGAGGGAAGAGACCCAGTACTTC
TRBJ1-5,.,TRBV19,many,CASSAQRSRNQPQHF,TGTGCCAGTAGTGCCCAAAGGTCTCGCAATCAGCCCCAGCATTTT
TRBJ2-7,TRBD1,TRBV5-1,.,CASSLAPGQEYEQYF,TGCGCCAGCAGCTTGGCACCGGGACAGGAGTACGAGCAGTACTTC
TRBJ2-1,.,TRBV7-6,few,CASSQVGSSYNEQFF,TGTGCCAGCAGTCAGGTGGGGAGCTCCTACAATGAGCAGTTCTTC
TRBJ1-2,TRBD1,TRBV3-1,.,CASSQGDRAGYTF,TGTGCCAGCAGCCAAGGCGACAGGGCTGGCTACACCTTC
TRBJ2-1,TRBD2,TRBV7-2,few,CASTRELAGVGEQFF,TGTGCCAGCACGCGGGAACTAGCGGGAGTGGGAGAGCAGTTCTTC
TRBJ2-2,.,TRBV2,.,CASSEIAGRRAGELFF,TGTGCCAGCAGTGAAATCGCGGGCCGAAGGGCCGGGGAGCTGTTTTTT
TRBJ2-3,.,TRBV7-2,.,CASSLGTGSSTDTQYF,TGTGCCAGCAGCTTAGGGACCGGGTCTAGCACAGATACGCAGTATTTT
TRBJ2-2,.,TRBV5-1,.,CASSEAGRTNTGELFF,TGCGCCAGCAGCGAGGCTGGACGGACGAACACCGGGGAGCTGTTTTTT
TRBJ2-7,.,TRBV6-5,.,CASSARQASPVGQYF,TGTGCCAGCAGTGCCCGACAGGCGTCACCGGTGGGGCAGTACTTC
TRBJ1-5,.,TRBV5-1,few,CASSLKGLDQPQHF,TGCGCCAGCAGCTTGAAAGGTCTCGACCAGCCCCAGCATTTT
TRBJ2-2,.,TRBV27,few,CASSFQNTRRTGELFF,TGTGCCAGCAGTTTTCAAAACACCCGAAGGACCGGGGAGCTGTTTTTT
TRBJ2-7,.,TRBV7-8,few,CASSLIVGAYEQYF,TGTGCCAGCAGCTTAATCGTGGGGGCCTACGAGCAGTACTTC
TRBJ1-2,.,TRBV3-1,few,CASSQDYGYTF,TGTGCCAGCAGCCAAGACTATGGCTACACCTTC
TRBJ1-5,TRBD1,TRBV12-3/TRBV12-4,.,CASSKQGTNSNQPQHF,TGTGCCAGCAGCAAACAGGGGACAAATAGCAATCAGCCCCAGCATTTT
TRBJ2-3,TRBD2,TRBV27,few,CASWGLGATSTDTQYF,TGTGCCAGCTGGGGACTAGGGGCAACTAGCACAGATACGCAGTATTTT
TRBJ2-7,.,TRBV20-1,few,CSARDDLSGYEQYF,TGCAGTGCTAGAGATGACCTGTCTGGCTACGAGCAGTACTTC
TRBJ2-3,TRBD2,TRBV12-3/TRBV12-4,.,CASSLVVLGRDRQYF,TGTGCCAGCAGTTTAGTGGTCCTAGGGAGGGATAGGCAGTATTTT
TRBJ1-1,.,TRBV24-1,few,CATSGGKTEAFF,TGTGCCACCAGTGGGGGGAAGACTGAAGCTTTCTTT
TRBJ2-5,TRBD2,TRBV28,.,CASSAGTSEQETQYF,TGTGCCAGCAGCGCCGGGACTAGCGAGCAAGAGACCCAGTACTTC
TRBJ2-7,TRBD2,TRBV5-1,.,CDSRSGKLAGKSYEQYF,TGCGACAGCAGGAGTGGGAAACTAGCGGGAAAAAGCTACGAGCAGTACTTC
TRBJ1-1,.,TRBV4-1,.,CASSQARDLNTQAFF,TGCGCCAGCAGCCAAGCCAGGGACCTGAACACTCAAGCTTTCTTT
TRBJ2-7,.,TRBV30,many,CAWSPRGPHEQYF,TGTGCCTGGAGTCCCCGGGGACCGCACGAGCAGTACTTC
TRBJ2-3,.,TRBV4-1,once,CASSQRGLRVDTQYF,TGCGCCAGCAGCCAAAGAGGGTTGAGGGTGGATACGCAGTATTTT
TRBJ2-5,TRBD1,TRBV9,.,CASSAGTGLETQYF,TGTGCCAGCAGCGCCGGGACAGGGTTAGAGACCCAGTACTTC